The sample holds many counts of the clone carrying this T cell receptor beta chain. Its antigen is undetermined. The sample originates from a study of blood T cells in healthy people across ages. Regarding the study as a whole: The unknown donor CMV status may have confounded expanded clonotype changes. Age brought a roughly linear fall in TCR beta diversity measured per million T cells.

For the second PCR, which ran for roughly 7 to 11 cycles, a sample-barcoded 5' primer and a J-beta primer mix were used. TCRdb reanalysed the 5' RACE reads using MiXCR and keeps one entry per CDR3 protein. The table lists hundreds of thousands of distinct CDR3 sequences, approximately 29% of them singletons. The CDR3 extends over 15 amino acids. Trimming took 5 bases from V and 8 from J; bases not matched to a gene: 6. CDR1 and CDR2 from the germline V gene are SEHNR and FQNEAQ (reference sequence). Material: blood. The TCR was taken from an elderly woman in good health. The chain employs TRBV7-9 and TRBJ1-6, with 10 nucleotides matching TRBD1. Written as DNA, the CDR3 is TGTGCCAGCAGCCCGGGGGACAGGGGATATTCACCCCTCCACTTT. Translated, it gives CASSPGDRGYSPLHF.